A single sample gave rise to the 18 T cell receptor beta chains below, sequenced in a study of cytomegalovirus exposure and HLA in healthy donors. TCRdb keeps only in-frame clones here, not all; method: immunoSEQ multiplex PCR. This sample carries approximately 65,000 clones, approximately 94% of them seen once, and the ten largest clones take roughly 1%. Sequencing was carried out using PBMCs. These receptor sequences come from a woman under 30 in good health and CMV-seronegative.

J is TRBJ1-1 and V is TRBV6-4, with 8 bases aligning to TRBD1. With V trimmed by 6 bases and J by 0 bases, 9 bases remained unmatched. This CDR3 region has 16 residues. Germline V gene data show CDR1 as MRHNA and CDR2 as SNTAGT. The CDR3 protein is CASRVTGAEMNTEAFF. CDR3 bases: TGTGCCAGCAGGGTGACAGGGGCTGAAATGAACACTGAAGCTTTCTTT.

The chain couples TRBV19 to TRBJ1-4; a possible D gene is TRBD1 (6 bases). Germline CDR1 is LNHDA and CDR2 is SQIVND (reference sequence). This CDR3 comprises 14 residues. V was trimmed by 6 bases and J by 0 bases, leaving 8 bases between them. Here the CDR3 reads CASSRTATNEKLFF. The CDR3 coding sequence is TGTGCCAGTAGCCGGACAGCAACTAATGAAAAACTGTTTTTT.

The chain couples TRBV7-3 to TRBJ2-7, with 10 bases fitting TRBD1. The CDR3 totals 15 residues. Germline V gene data show CDR1 as SGHTA and CDR2 as FQGTGA. V gave up 0 bases and J gave up 7 bases; unmatched junction bases: 6. CDR3 in amino acids: CASSLTGTGVEEQYF. The CDR3 DNA reads TGTGCCAGCAGCTTAACCGGGACAGGGGTGGAAGAGCAGTACTTC.

The chain employs TRBV7-3 and TRBJ2-5; 8 positions agree with TRBD2. The DNA end is a closer match to TRBJ2-7, so the J assignment may be wrong. CDR1 and CDR2 from the germline V gene are SGHTA and FQGTGA. The CDR3 sequence is 14 residues long. CDR3 in DNA: TGTGCCAGCAGCTTATTGCCGGGGGGGTACGAGCAGTACTTC. Amino acids: CASSLLPGGYEQYF.

This chain connects TRBV2 to TRBJ2-2; no clear D gene. The V and J ends lost 0 bases and 7 bases respectively, with 9 bases between them. Germline V CDR1 and CDR2: SNHLY, FYNNEI. The CDR3 is 14 amino acids. This CDR3 is CASSEARSGGELFF. As DNA, the CDR3 is TGTGCCAGCAGTGAAGCGCGGTCGGGCGGGGAGCTGTTTTTT.

The rearrangement joins TRBV30 to TRBJ1-1; 10 bases fit TRBD1. The V and J ends lost 3 bases and 3 bases, in that order; junction bases with no gene match: 13. Germline V lookup: CDR1 GTSNPN, CDR2 SVGIG (reference sequence). The CDR3 has 17 amino acids. The CDR3: CAWSGTGAFLGDTEAFF. In DNA, the CDR3 is TGTGCCTGGAGCGGGACAGGGGCCTTTCTCGGGGACACTGAAGCTTTCTTT. Full variable domain (outside the CDR3, taken from reference TRBV30 and TRBJ1-1): SQTIHQWPATLVQPVGSPLSLECTVEGTSNPNLYWYRQAAGRGLQLLFYSVGIGQISSEVPQNLSASRPQDRQFILSSKKLLLSDSGFYLCAWSGTGAFLGDTEAFFGQGTRLTVV.

The rearrangement joins TRBV5-6 to TRBJ2-5; 11 nucleotides line up with TRBD2. Germline V gene lookup returns CDR1 SGHDT and CDR2 YYEEEE. This CDR3 is 14 amino acids long. V lost 4 bases and J lost 3; bases outside the gene matches: 2. The CDR3 DNA reads TGTGCCAGCAGCAAGGGACTAGCGGAAGAGACCCAGTACTTC. Its protein is CASSKGLAEETQYF.

The chain is built from TRBV19 and TRBJ1-5; 8 bases are shared with TRBD1. V dropped 6 bases and J dropped 8; count of bases not matched to a gene: 6. The CDR3 is 13 residues long. Looked up from germline, CDR1 is LNHDA and CDR2 is SQIVND (reference sequence). The DNA for the CDR3 is TGTGCCAGTAGCTGGACAGGGAGTGAGCCCCAGCATTTT. This encodes CASSWTGSEPQHF.

This chain links TRBV5-6 with TRBJ1-5; D is possibly TRBD1 (6 bases). Trimming left V 3 bases short and J 5 bases short, with 12 bases between. The CDR3 contains 14 residues. The germline V gene encodes CDR1 SGHDT and CDR2 YYEEEE. For the CDR3, the DNA is TGTGCCAGCAGCTCGGCGGGGGGGCATCAGCCCCAGCATTTT. Its protein is CASSSAGGHQPQHF.

This chain joins TRBV6-5 and TRBJ1-5; D not resolved. There are 13 residues in the CDR3. The V end lost 6 bases, the J end lost 2 bases, and 8 bases lay between the germline ends. CDR1 is MNHEY, CDR2 SVGAGI, per germline. Here the CDR3 reads CASRSGGNQPQHF. For the CDR3, the DNA is TGTGCCAGCAGATCCGGGGGCAATCAGCCCCAGCATTTT.

The chain is built from TRBV29-1 and TRBJ1-2; a possible D gene is TRBD1 (6 bases). The CDR3 has 14 residues. V shed 3 bases and J shed 8 bases, with 19 bases lying between them. The germline gives CDR1 SQVTM, CDR2 ANQGSEA. The CDR3 DNA reads as TGCAGCGTTGACCGCCGCTGGGGGCCTGGGGGCTACACCTTC. This encodes CSVDRRWGPGGYTF. The full variable domain, completed using reference TRBV29-1 and TRBJ1-2, is SAVISQKPSRDICQRGTSLTIQCQVDSQVTMMFWYRQQPGQSLTLIATANQGSEATYESGFVIDKFPISRPNLTFSTLTVSNMSPEDSSIYLCSVDRRWGPGGYTFGSGTRLTVV.

The table lists this clone with a count of one. The chain is built from TRBV6-1 and TRBJ1-4, with D possibly being TRBD1 (5 bases). The germline V gene has CDR1 MNHNS and CDR2 SASEGT. This CDR3 comprises 15 residues. V lost 1 base and J lost 2, with 8 bases in between. CDR3 sequence: CASSEVWGTNEKLFF. The CDR3 DNA reads as TGTGCCAGCAGTGAAGTATGGGGCACTAATGAAAAACTGTTTTTT.

The chain has TRBV29-1 and TRBJ1-4; D is ambiguous. This CDR3 spans 13 amino acids. The V gene's germline CDR1 is SQVTM and CDR2 ANQGSEA. The V and J ends lost 4 bases and 7 bases respectively, with 13 bases between them. The CDR3 sequence is CSVGVETVEKLFF. The CDR3, as DNA: TGCAGCGTTGGGGTGGAGACCGTTGAAAAACTGTTTTTT.

This clone was counted only a few times. The genes are TRBV5-5 and TRBJ2-1, with 8 bases lining up with TRBD2. In germline, CDR1 is SGHKS, CDR2 YYEKEE (reference sequence). V lost 1 base to trimming and J lost 6 bases; unmatched junction nucleotides: 6. There are 15 residues in the CDR3. CDR3 in amino acids: CASSLKTSVFNEQFF. The DNA for the CDR3 is TGTGCCAGCAGCTTGAAGACTAGCGTTTTCAATGAGCAGTTCTTC.

This chain uses TRBV18 with TRBJ2-1; D remains unclear. CDR1 is KGHSH and CDR2 is LQKENI in the germline V gene. V was clipped by 2 bases and J by 5 bases, with 7 bases between them. There are 13 residues in the CDR3. The CDR3 sequence: CASSPYSNNEQFF. For the CDR3, the DNA is TGTGCCAGCTCACCATACTCGAACAATGAGCAGTTCTTC.

J is TRBJ1-3 and V is TRBV30, with TRBD1 as a possible D gene (6 bases). V dropped 0 bases and J dropped 2 bases, with 8 bases sitting between them. Germline CDR1 and CDR2: GTSNPN and SVGIG (reference sequence). The CDR3 contains 14 residues. CDR3: CAWSVAGAGNTIYF. CDR3 coding DNA: TGTGCCTGGAGTGTTGCAGGGGCTGGAAACACCATATATTTT.

A few counts support this clone. The chain joins TRBV6-5 to TRBJ1-2; 7 nucleotides match TRBD1. The germline V gene has CDR1 MNHEY and CDR2 SVGAGI. With 6 bases clipped from V and 3 bases from J, the junction kept 4 bases outside the gene matches. CDR3 length equals 13 residues. The CDR3 reads CASSRGQDYGYTF. The CDR3 DNA sequence: TGTGCCAGCAGCCGAGGACAGGACTATGGCTACACCTTC.

The CDR3 nucleotides read TGTGCCAGCAGCAAGGACAGGGTTTCCTACAATGAGCAGTTCTTC. Its protein product is CASSKDRVSYNEQFF. The chain carries TRBV7-6 and TRBJ2-1, with 8 bases aligning to TRBD1. CDR3 length: 15 amino acids. The germline V gene encodes CDR1 SGHVS and CDR2 FNYEAQ. With V trimmed by 5 bases and J by 1 base, 4 bases remained unmatched.